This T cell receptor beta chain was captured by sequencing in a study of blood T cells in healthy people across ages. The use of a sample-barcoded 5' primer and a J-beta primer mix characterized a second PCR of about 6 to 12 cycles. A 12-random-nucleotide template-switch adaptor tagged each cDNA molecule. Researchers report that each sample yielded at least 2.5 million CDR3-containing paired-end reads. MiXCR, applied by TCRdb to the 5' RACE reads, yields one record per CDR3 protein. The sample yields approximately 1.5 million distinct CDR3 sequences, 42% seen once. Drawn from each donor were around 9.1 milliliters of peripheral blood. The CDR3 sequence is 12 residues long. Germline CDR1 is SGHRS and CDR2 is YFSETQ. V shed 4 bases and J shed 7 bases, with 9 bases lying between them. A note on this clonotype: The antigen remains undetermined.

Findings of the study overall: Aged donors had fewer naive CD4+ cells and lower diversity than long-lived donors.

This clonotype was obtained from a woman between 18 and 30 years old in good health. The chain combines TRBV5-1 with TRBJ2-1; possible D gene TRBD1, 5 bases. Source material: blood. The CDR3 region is CASSDSLNEQFF. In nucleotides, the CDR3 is TGCGCCAGCAGCGACAGCTTGAATGAGCAGTTCTTC.